This T cell receptor beta chain was recovered during a study of T cells in Graves' hyperthyroidism and ophthalmopathy. RNA transcripts were the template for amplifying TCR beta CDR3 regions. The study used the HTBI primer set for a first-round RT-PCR of the TCR CDR3. Each CDR3 protein gets one entry after TCRdb re-called the multiplex PCR reads with MiXCR. The sample has 350,000 to 400,000 distinct CDR3 sequences, 14% to 15% seen once. V gave up 2 bases and J gave up 2 bases; unmatched junction bases: 24. The CDR3 is 23 residues long. Germline loops: CDR1 SGHTA, CDR2 FQGTGA. The study excluded patients with uncontrolled infection, other autoimmune disease, pregnancy or lactation. Only a few counts were recorded for this clonotype. The antigen is undetermined. Study-level results: A model built on 13 V-J features separated ophthalmopathy from stable hyperthyroidism.

The sequencing sample was made of blood. The clonotype was recovered from a woman in her twenties or thirties with Graves' hyperthyroidism. This chain joins TRBV7-3 and TRBJ2-4; 10 bases fit TRBD1. CDR3 protein: CASSLAPLNPTGGEVGTKNIQYF. CDR3 nucleotide sequence: TGTGCCAGCAGCTTAGCCCCATTAAACCCGACAGGGGGCGAGGTGGGGACCAAAAACATTCAGTACTTC.